This T cell receptor (beta chain) was sequenced during a study of blood T cell repertoires in COVID-19. Turning to the study itself: The study drew acute and convalescent COVID-19 samples from the United States, Italy and Spain.

Per germline, CDR1 ENHRY and CDR2 SYGVKD. The ends lost 1 base at V and 4 bases at J; junction bases unmatched: 7. The CDR3 consists of 17 residues. While infection was still active, Seattle patients were enrolled and then followed longitudinally. Repertoires were generated with immunoSEQ multiplex PCR, while TCRdb's copy carries only in-frame clones and drops some. The sample holds 310,000 or so clones, about 89% seen once. The clonotype originates from a woman aged 25 to 39 with COVID-19, enrolled during active disease. The sample comprised peripheral blood. The chain joins TRBV10-3 to TRBJ2-3; TRBD2 agrees at 11 bases. The CDR3 DNA follows: TGTGCCATCAGTGAGTTCGATCTAGCGGGAGGAGCAGATACGCAGTATTTT. Residues: CAISEFDLAGGADTQYF.